This paragraph covers one T cell receptor beta chain sequence. Patients from Seattle were sampled longitudinally, starting during active infection. Authors' analysis steps: Estimates of nucleated cell counts were drawn from the amplification of reference gene primers. Data came from immunoSEQ multiplex PCR; TCRdb stores just in-frame clones and leaves some out. The V and J calls and the clone size are those of that table, but D and trimming were determined from the DNA. The table includes 180,000 or so clones, 75% to 90% detected once. This entry is derived from a study of blood T cell repertoires in COVID-19. Study-level information: The United States, Italy and Spain supplied acute and convalescent COVID-19 samples. T cells, B-cell-depleted T cells, or PBMCs provided the cDNA or gDNA that served as material.

The CDR3 is 15 residues long. The germline V and J ends were trimmed by 2 bases and 2 bases, with 12 bases remaining between them. The germline gives CDR1 SGHNT, CDR2 YYREEE (reference sequence). This chain joins TRBV5-4 and TRBJ2-3, with D uncertain. This TCR derives from a woman aged 40-49 years with COVID-19, enrolled during active disease. The specimen was peripheral blood. DNA of the CDR3: TGTGCCAGCAGCTTTGATGTCGGTGACACAGATACGCAGTATTTT. Translation gives CASSFDVGDTDTQYF.